This T cell receptor (beta chain) was found in a study of T-cell reconstitution after alpha-beta-depleted transplantation in children. TCRbeta library preparation incorporated unique molecular identifiers. A single record per CDR3 protein comes from TCRdb applying MiXCR to the PCR reads. The repertoire holds 200,000 to 250,000 distinct CDR3 sequences, with 8% to 10% as singletons. This clonotype was counted many times. Germline V gives CDR1 LNHDA, CDR2 SQIVND (reference sequence). CDR3 size: 17 residues. V was clipped by 5 bases and J by 0 bases; unmatched bases: 9. The material was PBMCs from the stem cell graft donor, obtained from the stem cell graft. The chain has TRBV19 and TRBJ2-1, with TRBD1 identical over 8 bases. The TCR sequence derives from a human donor who donated a stem cell graft to a child with acute lymphoblastic leukemia. The CDR3 protein is CASSGRGRVSSYNEQFF. The DNA for the CDR3 is TGTGCCAGTAGTGGCAGGGGGCGAGTCAGCTCCTACAATGAGCAGTTCTTC.